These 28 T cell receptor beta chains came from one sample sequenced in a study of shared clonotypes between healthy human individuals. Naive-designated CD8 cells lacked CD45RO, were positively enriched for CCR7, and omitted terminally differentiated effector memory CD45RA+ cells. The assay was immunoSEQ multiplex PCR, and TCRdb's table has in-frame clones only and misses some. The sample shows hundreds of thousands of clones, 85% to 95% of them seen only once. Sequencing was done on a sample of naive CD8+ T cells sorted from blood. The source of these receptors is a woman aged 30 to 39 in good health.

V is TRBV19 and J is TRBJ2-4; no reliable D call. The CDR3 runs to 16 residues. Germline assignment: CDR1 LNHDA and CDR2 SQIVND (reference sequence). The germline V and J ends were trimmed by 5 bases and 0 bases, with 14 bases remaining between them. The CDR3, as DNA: TGTGCCAGTAGTCCCAGATCGGACGGAGCCAAAAACATTCAGTACTTC. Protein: CASSPRSDGAKNIQYF. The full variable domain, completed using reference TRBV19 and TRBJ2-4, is DGGITQSPKYLFRKEGQNVTLSCEQNLNHDAMYWYRQDPGQGLRLIYYSQIVNDFQKGDIAEGYSVSREKKESFPLTVTSAQKNPTAFYLCASSPRSDGAKNIQYFGAGTRLSVL.

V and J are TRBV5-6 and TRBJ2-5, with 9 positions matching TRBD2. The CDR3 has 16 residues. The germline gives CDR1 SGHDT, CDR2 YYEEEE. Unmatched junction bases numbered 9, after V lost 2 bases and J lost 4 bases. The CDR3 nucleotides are TGTGCCAGCAGCTTATTGGATCTAGCGGGAAGAGAGACCCAGTACTTC. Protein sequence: CASSLLDLAGRETQYF. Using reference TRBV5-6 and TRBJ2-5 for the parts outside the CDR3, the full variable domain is DAGVTQSPTHLIKTRGQQVTLRCSPKSGHDTVSWYQQALGQGPQFIFQYYEEEERQRGNFPDRFSGHQFPNYSSELNVNALLLGDSALYLCASSLLDLAGRETQYFGPGTRLLVL.

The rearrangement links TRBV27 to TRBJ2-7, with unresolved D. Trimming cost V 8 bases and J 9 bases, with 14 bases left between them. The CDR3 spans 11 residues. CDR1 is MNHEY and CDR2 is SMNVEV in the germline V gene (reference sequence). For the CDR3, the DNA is TGTGCCAGCCCGATAGGACGAGGGCAGTACTTC. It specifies CASPIGRGQYF.

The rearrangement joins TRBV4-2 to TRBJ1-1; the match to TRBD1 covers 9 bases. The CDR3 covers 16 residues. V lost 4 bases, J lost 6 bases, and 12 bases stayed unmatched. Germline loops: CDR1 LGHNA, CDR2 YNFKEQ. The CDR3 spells CASSPQGADRGSEAFF. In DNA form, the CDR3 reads TGTGCCAGCAGCCCCCAGGGGGCCGACAGGGGGTCTGAAGCTTTCTTT.

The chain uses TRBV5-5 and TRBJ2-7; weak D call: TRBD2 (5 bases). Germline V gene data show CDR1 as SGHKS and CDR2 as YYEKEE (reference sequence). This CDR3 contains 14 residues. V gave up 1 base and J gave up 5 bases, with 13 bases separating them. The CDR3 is CASSLWFGADEQYF. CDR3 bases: TGTGCCAGCAGCTTGTGGTTTGGAGCGGACGAGCAGTACTTC.

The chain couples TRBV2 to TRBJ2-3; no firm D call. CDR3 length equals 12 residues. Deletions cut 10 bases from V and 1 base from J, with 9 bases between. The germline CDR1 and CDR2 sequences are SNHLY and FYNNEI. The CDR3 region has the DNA TGTGCCATCTTTACGGGCACAGATACGCAGTATTTT. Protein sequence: CAIFTGTDTQYF.

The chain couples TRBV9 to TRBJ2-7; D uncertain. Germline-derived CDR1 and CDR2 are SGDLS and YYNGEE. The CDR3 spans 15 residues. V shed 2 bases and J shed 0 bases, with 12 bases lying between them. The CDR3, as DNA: TGTGCCAGCAGCGTTGGAGCGAGTAGCTCCTACGAGCAGTACTTC. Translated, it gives CASSVGASSSYEQYF.

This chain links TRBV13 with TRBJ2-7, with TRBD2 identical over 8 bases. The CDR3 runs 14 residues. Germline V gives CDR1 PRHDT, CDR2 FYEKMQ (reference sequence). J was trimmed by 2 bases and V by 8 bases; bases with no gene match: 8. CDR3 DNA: TGTGCCAGCTCTCCGGCGGGAGGACCCTACGAGCAGTACTTC. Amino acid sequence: CASSPAGGPYEQYF.

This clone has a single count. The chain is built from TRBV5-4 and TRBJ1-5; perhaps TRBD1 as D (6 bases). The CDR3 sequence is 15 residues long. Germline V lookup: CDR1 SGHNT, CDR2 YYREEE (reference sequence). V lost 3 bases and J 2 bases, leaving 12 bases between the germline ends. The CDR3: CASSSGAGGNQPQHF. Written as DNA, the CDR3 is TGTGCCAGCAGCTCGGGGGCTGGTGGCAATCAGCCCCAGCATTTT.

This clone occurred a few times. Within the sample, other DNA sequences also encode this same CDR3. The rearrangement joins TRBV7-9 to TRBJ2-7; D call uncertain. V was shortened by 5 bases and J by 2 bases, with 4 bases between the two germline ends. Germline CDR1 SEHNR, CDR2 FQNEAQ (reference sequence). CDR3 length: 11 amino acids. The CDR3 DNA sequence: TGTGCCAGCAGCCTAACCTACGAGCAGTACTTC. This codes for CASSLTYEQYF.

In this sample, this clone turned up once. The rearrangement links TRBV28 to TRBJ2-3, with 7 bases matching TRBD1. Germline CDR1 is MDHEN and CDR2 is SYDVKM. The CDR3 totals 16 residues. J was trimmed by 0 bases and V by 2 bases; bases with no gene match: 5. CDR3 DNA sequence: TGTGCCAGCAGTTTAACCGGGACAGAGAGCACAGATACGCAGTATTTT. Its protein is CASSLTGTESTDTQYF.

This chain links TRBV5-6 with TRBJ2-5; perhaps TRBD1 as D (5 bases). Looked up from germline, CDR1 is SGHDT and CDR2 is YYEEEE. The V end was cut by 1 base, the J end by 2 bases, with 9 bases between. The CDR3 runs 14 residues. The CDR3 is CASSLWGQQETQYF. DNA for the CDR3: TGTGCCAGCAGCTTGTGGGGCCAGCAAGAGACCCAGTACTTC.

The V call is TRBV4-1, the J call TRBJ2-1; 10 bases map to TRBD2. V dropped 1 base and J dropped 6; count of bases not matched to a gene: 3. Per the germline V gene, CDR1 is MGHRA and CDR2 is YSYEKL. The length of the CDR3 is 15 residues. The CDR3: CASSQASGSFNEQFF. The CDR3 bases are TGCGCCAGCAGCCAAGCTAGCGGGAGCTTCAATGAGCAGTTCTTC.

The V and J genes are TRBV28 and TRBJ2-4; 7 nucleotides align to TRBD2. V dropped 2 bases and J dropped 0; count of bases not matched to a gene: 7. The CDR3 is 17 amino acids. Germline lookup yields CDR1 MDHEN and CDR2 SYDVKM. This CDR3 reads CASSLGRERVAKNIQYF. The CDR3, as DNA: TGTGCCAGCAGTTTAGGGAGGGAGCGGGTAGCCAAAAACATTCAGTACTTC.

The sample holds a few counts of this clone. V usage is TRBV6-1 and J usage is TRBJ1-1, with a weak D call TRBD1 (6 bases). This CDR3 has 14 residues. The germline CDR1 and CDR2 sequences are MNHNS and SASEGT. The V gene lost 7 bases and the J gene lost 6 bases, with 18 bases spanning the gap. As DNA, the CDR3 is TGTGCCAGCATCCTAACAGGGTCGCTTGCTGAAGCTTTCTTT. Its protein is CASILTGSLAEAFF.

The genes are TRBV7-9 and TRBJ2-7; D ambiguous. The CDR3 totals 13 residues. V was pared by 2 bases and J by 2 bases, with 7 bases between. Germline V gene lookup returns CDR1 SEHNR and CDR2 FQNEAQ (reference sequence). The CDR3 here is CASSLPRTYEQYF. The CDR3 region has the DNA TGTGCCAGCAGCTTACCCAGAACCTACGAGCAGTACTTC.

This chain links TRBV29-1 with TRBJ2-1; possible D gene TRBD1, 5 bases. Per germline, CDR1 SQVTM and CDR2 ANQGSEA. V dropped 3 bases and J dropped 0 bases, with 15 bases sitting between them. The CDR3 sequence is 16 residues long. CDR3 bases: TGCAGCGTTGACAGGGTTGGTGTGATCTCCTACAATGAGCAGTTCTTC. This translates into CSVDRVGVISYNEQFF.

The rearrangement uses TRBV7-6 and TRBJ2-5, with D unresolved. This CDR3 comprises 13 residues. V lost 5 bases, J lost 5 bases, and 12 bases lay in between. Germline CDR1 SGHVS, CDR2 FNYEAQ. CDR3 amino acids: CASSLYVGETQYF. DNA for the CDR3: TGTGCCAGCAGCCTTTATGTTGGGGAGACCCAGTACTTC.

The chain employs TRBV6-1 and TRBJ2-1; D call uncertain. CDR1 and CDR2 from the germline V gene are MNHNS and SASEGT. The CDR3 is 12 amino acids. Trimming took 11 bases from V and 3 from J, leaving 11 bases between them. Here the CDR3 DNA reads TGTGCCGCAGGTCTTCTCTACAATGAGCAGTTCTTC. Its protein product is CAAGLLYNEQFF.

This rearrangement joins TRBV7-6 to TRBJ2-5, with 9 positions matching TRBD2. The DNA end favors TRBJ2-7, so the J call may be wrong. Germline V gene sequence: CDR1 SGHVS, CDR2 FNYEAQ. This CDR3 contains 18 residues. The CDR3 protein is CASSPKVGALAGHGEQYF. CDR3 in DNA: TGTGCCAGCAGCCCAAAGGTCGGGGCCCTAGCGGGGCACGGCGAGCAGTACTTC.

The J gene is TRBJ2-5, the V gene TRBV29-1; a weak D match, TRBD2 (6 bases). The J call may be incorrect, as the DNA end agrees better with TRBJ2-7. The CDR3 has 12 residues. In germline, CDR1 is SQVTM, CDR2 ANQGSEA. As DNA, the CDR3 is TGCAGCGTTGACGGACTACCCTACGAGCAGTACTTC. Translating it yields CSVDGLPYEQYF.

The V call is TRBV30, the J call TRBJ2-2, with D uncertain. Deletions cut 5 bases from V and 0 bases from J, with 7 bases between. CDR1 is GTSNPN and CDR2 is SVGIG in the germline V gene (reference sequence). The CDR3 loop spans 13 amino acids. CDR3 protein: CAWDQANTGELFF. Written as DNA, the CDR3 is TGTGCCTGGGACCAAGCGAACACCGGGGAGCTGTTTTTT.

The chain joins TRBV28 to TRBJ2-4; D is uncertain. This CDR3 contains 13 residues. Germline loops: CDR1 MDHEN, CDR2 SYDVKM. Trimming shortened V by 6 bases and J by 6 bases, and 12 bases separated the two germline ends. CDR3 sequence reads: CASSRTYLNIQYF. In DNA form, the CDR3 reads TGTGCCAGCAGCCGGACGTATCTAAACATTCAGTACTTC.

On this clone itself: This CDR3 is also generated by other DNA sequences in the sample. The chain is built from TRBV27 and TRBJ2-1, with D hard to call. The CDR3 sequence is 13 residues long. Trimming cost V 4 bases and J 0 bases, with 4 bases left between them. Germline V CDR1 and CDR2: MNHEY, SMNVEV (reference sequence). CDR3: CASSSSSYNEQFF. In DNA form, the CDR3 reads TGTGCCAGCAGTTCAAGCTCCTACAATGAGCAGTTCTTC.

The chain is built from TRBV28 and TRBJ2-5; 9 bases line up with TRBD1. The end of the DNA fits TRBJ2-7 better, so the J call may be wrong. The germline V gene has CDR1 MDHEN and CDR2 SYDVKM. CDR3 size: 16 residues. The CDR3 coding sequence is TGTGCCAGCAGTCTCCGGGACAGGGTTCCTCGGGACGAGCAGTACTTC. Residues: CASSLRDRVPRDEQYF.

The CDR3 region is CASSFGKGGSHNYGYTF. The CDR3 DNA reads TGTGCCAGCAGTTTCGGAAAAGGGGGCAGCCACAACTATGGCTACACCTTC. J is TRBJ1-2 and V is TRBV7-9, with TRBD1 matching over 7 bases. With V trimmed by 6 bases and J by 2 bases, 15 bases remained unmatched. The CDR3 length is 17 residues. Per germline, CDR1 SEHNR and CDR2 FQNEAQ (reference sequence).

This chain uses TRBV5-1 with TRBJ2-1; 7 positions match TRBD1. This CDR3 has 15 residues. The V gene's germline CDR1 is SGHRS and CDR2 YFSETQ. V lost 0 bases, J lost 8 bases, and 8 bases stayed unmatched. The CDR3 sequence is CASSLEGGLGDEQFF. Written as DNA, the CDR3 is TGCGCCAGCAGCTTGGAAGGGGGCCTTGGCGATGAGCAGTTCTTC.

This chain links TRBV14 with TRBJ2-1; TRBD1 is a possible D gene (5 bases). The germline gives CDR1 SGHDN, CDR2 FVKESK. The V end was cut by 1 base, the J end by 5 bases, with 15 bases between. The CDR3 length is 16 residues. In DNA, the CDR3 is TGTGCCAGCAGCCAAGGAGGCCGACAGTTAAACAATGAGCAGTTCTTC. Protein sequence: CASSQGGRQLNNEQFF. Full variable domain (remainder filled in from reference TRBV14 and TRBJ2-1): EAGVTQFPSHSVIEKGQTVTLRCDPISGHDNLYWYRRVMGKEIKFLLHFVKESKQDESGMPNNRFLAERTGGTYSTLKVQPAELEDSGVYFCASSQGGRQLNNEQFFGPGTRLTVL.